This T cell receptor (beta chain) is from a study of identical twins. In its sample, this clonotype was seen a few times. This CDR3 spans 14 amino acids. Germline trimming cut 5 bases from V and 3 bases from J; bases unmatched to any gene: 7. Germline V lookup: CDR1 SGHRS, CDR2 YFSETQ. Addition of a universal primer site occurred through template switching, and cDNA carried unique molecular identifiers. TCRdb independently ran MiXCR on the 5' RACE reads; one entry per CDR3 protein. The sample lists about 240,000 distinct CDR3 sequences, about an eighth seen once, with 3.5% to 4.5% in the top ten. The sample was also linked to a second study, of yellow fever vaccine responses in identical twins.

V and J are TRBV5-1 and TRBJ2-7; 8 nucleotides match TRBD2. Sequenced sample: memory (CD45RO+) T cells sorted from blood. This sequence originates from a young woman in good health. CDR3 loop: CASRVGRAVYEQYF. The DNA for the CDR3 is TGCGCCAGCAGAGTCGGGAGGGCCGTCTACGAGCAGTACTTC.